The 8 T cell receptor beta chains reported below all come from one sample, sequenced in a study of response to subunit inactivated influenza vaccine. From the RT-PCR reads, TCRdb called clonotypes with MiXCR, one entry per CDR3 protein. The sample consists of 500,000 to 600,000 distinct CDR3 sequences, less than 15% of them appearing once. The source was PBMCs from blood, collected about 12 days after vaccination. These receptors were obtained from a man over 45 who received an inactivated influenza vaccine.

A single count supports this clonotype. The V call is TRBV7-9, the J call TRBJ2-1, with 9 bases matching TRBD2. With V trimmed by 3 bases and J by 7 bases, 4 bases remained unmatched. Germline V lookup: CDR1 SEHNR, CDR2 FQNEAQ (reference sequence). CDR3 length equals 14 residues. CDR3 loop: CASSFRLAVNEQFF. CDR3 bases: TGTGCCAGCAGCTTTCGACTAGCGGTAAATGAGCAGTTCTTC.

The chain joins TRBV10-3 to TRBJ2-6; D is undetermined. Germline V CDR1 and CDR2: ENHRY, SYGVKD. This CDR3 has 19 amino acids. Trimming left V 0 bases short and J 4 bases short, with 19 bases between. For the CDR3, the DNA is TGTGCCATCAGTGAGTCTCTCCCGGGCCTTCCAGCGGGGGCCAACGTCCTGACTTTC. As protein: CAISESLPGLPAGANVLTF.

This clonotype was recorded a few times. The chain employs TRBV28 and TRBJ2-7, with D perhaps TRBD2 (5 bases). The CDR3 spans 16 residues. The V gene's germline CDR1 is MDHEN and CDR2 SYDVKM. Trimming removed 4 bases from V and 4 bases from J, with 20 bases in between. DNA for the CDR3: TGTGCCAGCAGTTCTTACGAGATCTCCAAGCGGTACGAGCAGTACTTC. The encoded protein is CASSSYEISKRYEQYF.

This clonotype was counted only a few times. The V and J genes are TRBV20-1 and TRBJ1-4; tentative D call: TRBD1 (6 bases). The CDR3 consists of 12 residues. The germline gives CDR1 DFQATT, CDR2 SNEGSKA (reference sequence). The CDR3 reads CSTGLANEKLFF. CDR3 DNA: TGCTCCACAGGGTTAGCTAATGAAAAACTGTTTTTT.

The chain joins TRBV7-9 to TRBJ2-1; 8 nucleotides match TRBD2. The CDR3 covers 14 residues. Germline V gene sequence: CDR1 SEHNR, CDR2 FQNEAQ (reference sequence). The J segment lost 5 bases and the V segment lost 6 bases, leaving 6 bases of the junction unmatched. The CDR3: CASRGLAGDNEQFF. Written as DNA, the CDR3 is TGTGCCAGCAGGGGGCTAGCGGGTGACAATGAGCAGTTCTTC.

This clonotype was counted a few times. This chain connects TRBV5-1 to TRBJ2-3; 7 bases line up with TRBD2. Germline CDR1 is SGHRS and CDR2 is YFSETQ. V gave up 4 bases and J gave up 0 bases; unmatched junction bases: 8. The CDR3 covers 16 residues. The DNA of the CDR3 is TGCGCCAGCAGCCTACCGGGGGGAACTAGCACAGATACGCAGTATTTT. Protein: CASSLPGGTSTDTQYF.

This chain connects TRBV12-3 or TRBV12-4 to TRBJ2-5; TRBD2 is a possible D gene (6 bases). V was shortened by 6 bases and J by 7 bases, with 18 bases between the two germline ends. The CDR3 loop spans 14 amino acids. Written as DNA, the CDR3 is TGTGCCAGCAGCGAAACCGGGGGAGTAGGGACCCAGTACTTC. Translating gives CASSETGGVGTQYF.

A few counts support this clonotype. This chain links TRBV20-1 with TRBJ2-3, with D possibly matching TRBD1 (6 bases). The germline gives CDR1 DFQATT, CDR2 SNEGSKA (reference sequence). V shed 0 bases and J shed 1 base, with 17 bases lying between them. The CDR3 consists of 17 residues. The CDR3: CSARDLQGGFGTDTQYF. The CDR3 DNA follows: TGCAGTGCTAGAGATTTACAGGGCGGGTTTGGCACAGATACGCAGTATTTT.